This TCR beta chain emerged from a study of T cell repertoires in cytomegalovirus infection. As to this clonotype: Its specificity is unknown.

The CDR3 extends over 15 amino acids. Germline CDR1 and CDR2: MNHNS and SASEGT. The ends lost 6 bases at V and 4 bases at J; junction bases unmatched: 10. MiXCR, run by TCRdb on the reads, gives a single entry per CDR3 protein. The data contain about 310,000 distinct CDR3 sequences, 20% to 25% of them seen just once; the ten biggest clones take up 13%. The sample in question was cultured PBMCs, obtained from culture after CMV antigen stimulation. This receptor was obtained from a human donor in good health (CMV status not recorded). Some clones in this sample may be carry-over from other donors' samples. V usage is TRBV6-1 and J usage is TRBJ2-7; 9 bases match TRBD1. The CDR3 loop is CASRRGMTGGYEQYV. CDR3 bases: TGTGCCAGCAGGAGGGGAATGACAGGGGGTTACGAGCAGTACGTC.